These 16 T cell receptor beta chains were sequenced from one sample in a study of T cells in women clearing cervical HPV infection. Here immunoSEQ multiplex PCR was the method, and the copy in TCRdb shows in-frame clones only, minus some. The record lists 30,000 or so clones, of which the ten most abundant hold about 6.1%. Sequences were obtained from blood buffy coat. The source is a woman between 18 and 69 years old with a cervical HPV16 infection that either progressed to CIN3+ or cleared (not recorded which).

By frequency, this clone is medium-sized (0.01 to 0.1%). The sequenced part of the CDR3 DNA is TGTGCCAGCAGTTACTCGATGGGTAGCGATACG. This sequence encodes CASSYSMGSDT. The entire CDR3 protein reads CASSYSMGSDTQYF. V and J are TRBV6-2 or TRBV6-3 and TRBJ2-3; D call uncertain. With the read ending 3 residues before the CDR3 end, the germline J gene is used to fill in that end. V was trimmed by 0 bases and J by 6 bases, leaving 10 bases between them. CDR3 length equals 14 residues. Per the germline V gene, CDR1 is MNHEY and CDR2 is SVGEGT.

About this clone itself: The read stops 3 residues short of the end of the CDR3; the missing end is completed from the germline J gene. The J gene is TRBJ2-1, the V gene TRBV6-2 or TRBV6-3, with TRBD1 matching over 9 bases. Germline CDR1 and CDR2: MNHEY and SVGEGT. The CDR3 is made up of 14 amino acids. V shed 5 bases, J shed 8 bases, and the junction held 7 bases outside the gene matches. The DNA read from the CDR3 is TGTGCCAGCAGTGGTGGACAGGGGCGGGATGAG. It is translated as CASSGGQGRDE. In full, the CDR3 reads CASSGGQGRDEQFF.

The part of the CDR3 DNA that was read is TGCAGTGCTAGAGACCTGGACAGGGGTTCCCCCTACGAG. As protein: CSARDLDRGSPYE. The CDR3 as a whole reads CSARDLDRGSPYEQYF. V and J are TRBV20-1 and TRBJ2-7, with 9 bases lining up with TRBD1. The CDR3 is cut off 3 residues early in the read; its end comes from the germline J gene. V dropped 0 bases and J dropped 2; count of bases not matched to a gene: 8. The CDR3 is 16 amino acids. Per germline, CDR1 DFQATT and CDR2 SNEGSKA (reference sequence).

CDR3 residues: CASSLTGIAEAFF. CDR3 bases read: TGTGCCAGCAGCTTGACAGGGATCGCTGAA. This sequence joins TRBV5-6 and TRBJ1-1; TRBD1 is a possible D gene (6 bases). The DNA ends 3 residues before the CDR3 does, and the rest of the CDR3 is filled in from the germline J gene. Germline CDR1 is SGHDT and CDR2 is YYEEEE. The CDR3 spans 13 residues. V lost 1 base and J 6 bases, leaving 10 bases between the germline ends.

A word on this clone: The observed sequence ends 3 residues before the CDR3 terminus, with the missing tail filled in from the germline J gene. This sequence joins TRBV7-9 and TRBJ1-5, with D hard to call. Germline values: CDR1 SEHNR, CDR2 FQNEAQ (reference sequence). Trimming took off 4 bases at V and 1 base at J, with 11 bases between the two ends. The CDR3 consists of 15 residues. The sequenced CDR3 bases are TGTGCCAGCAGCTCATTTGGGCCCAGCAATCAGCCC. Residues: CASSSFGPSNQP. The CDR3 as a whole reads CASSSFGPSNQPQHF.

Points on this clone: Read coverage stops 3 residues before the CDR3 terminus; the germline J gene supplies the remainder. The rearrangement uses TRBV5-8 and TRBJ2-1; D is unresolved. The germline V gene has CDR1 SGHTS and CDR2 YDEGEE. V gave up 4 bases and J gave up 6 bases, with 11 bases separating them. The length of the CDR3 is 13 residues. The CDR3 spells CASSIRVGNEQFF. The CDR3 DNA, read in part, is TGTGCCAGCAGCATTAGGGTCGGCAATGAG.

On this clone itself: The sequenced fragment ends 3 residues before the CDR3 boundary, so the rest is inferred from the germline J gene. The V and J genes are TRBV2 and TRBJ2-3; 7 bases fit TRBD1. Germline V CDR1 and CDR2: SNHLY, FYNNEI. This CDR3 comprises 15 residues. J was trimmed by 0 bases and V by 6 bases; bases with no gene match: 6. The DNA read from the CDR3 is TGTGCCAGCAGATTCCGGGACAGTAGCACAGATACG. It translates to CASRFRDSSTDT. The CDR3 as a whole reads CASRFRDSSTDTQYF. Full variable domain (remainder filled in from reference TRBV2 and TRBJ2-3): EPEVTQTPSHQVTQMGQEVILRCVPISNHLYFYWYRQILGQKVEFLVSFYNNEISEKSEIFDDQFSVERPDGSNFTLKIRSTKLEDSAMYFCASRFRDSSTDTQYFGPGTRLTVL.

This CDR3 reads CASKIWGVGQPQHF. The sequenced part of the CDR3 DNA is TGTGCCAGCAAGATCTGGGGGGTCGGGCAGCCC. The J gene is TRBJ1-5, the V gene TRBV19; D perhaps matches TRBD1 (5 bases). The read halts 3 residues ahead of the CDR3 end, with the missing end drawn from the germline J gene. This CDR3 region has 14 residues. Per the germline V gene, CDR1 is LNHDA and CDR2 is SQIVND (reference sequence). With 9 bases removed from V and 7 bases from J, the gap between germline ends came to 19 bases. The complete variable domain, with remaining parts taken from reference TRBV19 and TRBJ1-5, reads DGGITQSPKYLFRKEGQNVTLSCEQNLNHDAMYWYRQDPGQGLRLIYYSQIVNDFQKGDIAEGYSVSREKKESFPLTVTSAQKNPTAFYLCASKIWGVGQPQHFGDGTRLSIL.

About this clone itself: The read ends 3 residues before the CDR3 terminus; that terminus is restored from the germline J gene. The chain is built from TRBV2 and TRBJ2-7, with 10 bases identical to TRBD1. The V segment lost 6 bases and the J segment 3 bases; nucleotides outside the gene matches: 8. The CDR3 length is 15 residues. The germline gives CDR1 SNHLY, CDR2 FYNNEI. The CDR3 bases that were read are TGTGCCAGCAGGCCCGGGACAGGGGCAAACTACGAG. Its protein is CASRPGTGANYE. The whole CDR3 protein reads CASRPGTGANYEQYF.

About this clone: Read coverage stops 3 residues before the CDR3 terminus; the germline J gene supplies the remainder. The V call is TRBV20-1, the J call TRBJ2-5; 12 bases map to TRBD2. This CDR3 is built from 17 residues. Germline V CDR1 and CDR2: DFQATT, SNEGSKA (reference sequence). The junction had 5 bases not matched to a gene; V was cut back by 0 bases and J by 0 bases. Partial CDR3 DNA: TGCAGTGCTAGAGATCACGGACTAGCGGGGTACCAAGAGACC. It encodes CSARDHGLAGYQET. The entire CDR3 protein reads CSARDHGLAGYQETQYF.

As regards this clone: Read coverage stops 3 residues before the CDR3 terminus; the germline J gene supplies the remainder. The J gene is TRBJ2-3, the V gene TRBV7-2; 13 positions match TRBD2. The CDR3 consists of 18 residues. Germline V lookup: CDR1 SGHTA, CDR2 FQGNSA. Incomplete CDR3 DNA: TGTGCAAGTCGCTTAGCGCATCAGGGACTAGCGGGGACAGATACG. This sequence encodes CASRLAHQGLAGTDT. The CDR3 in its entirety is CASRLAHQGLAGTDTQYF.

Worth noting for this clone: Read coverage stops 3 residues before the CDR3 terminus; the germline J gene supplies the remainder. The chain recombines TRBV20-1 with TRBJ2-7; the match to TRBD1 covers 7 bases. J was trimmed by 0 bases and V by 4 bases; bases with no gene match: 12. From germline, CDR1 is DFQATT and CDR2 SNEGSKA (reference sequence). There are 16 residues in the CDR3. The sequenced part of the CDR3 DNA is TGCAGTGCTACCCGGACAGGCGATTTAAGCTCCTACGAG. This translates into CSATRTGDLSSYE. The complete CDR3 protein is CSATRTGDLSSYEQYF.

CDR3 sequence: CASSRGTSDRNEQFF. The sequenced part of the CDR3 DNA is TGCGCCAGCAGCCGGGGTACTAGCGATCGGAATGAG. The chain combines TRBV5-1 with TRBJ2-1, with 7 positions matching TRBD2. The read ends 3 residues early relative to the CDR3; the germline J gene fills the gap. V was pared by 4 bases and J by 7 bases, with 11 bases of the junction left unmatched. The CDR3 loop spans 15 amino acids. Per germline, CDR1 SGHRS and CDR2 YFSETQ.

With respect to this clone: The CDR3 end lies 3 residues beyond the end of the read and is filled in from the germline J gene. V gene TRBV30 combines with J gene TRBJ2-3; 7 bases match TRBD1. Trimming cost V 5 bases and J 4 bases; bases outside gene matches: 12. The V gene's germline CDR1 is GTSNPN and CDR2 SVGIG (reference sequence). The CDR3 extends over 15 amino acids. The CDR3 sequence is CAWEGAVGFADTQYF. Incomplete CDR3 DNA: TGTGCCTGGGAGGGGGCGGTTGGGTTCGCAGATACG.

About this clone itself: The read finishes 3 residues shy of the CDR3 end, and the germline J gene is used to complete it. V and J are TRBV7-3 and TRBJ2-3; possible D gene TRBD1, 7 bases. Per the germline V gene, CDR1 is SGHTA and CDR2 is FQGTGA. V lost 5 bases and J lost 2, with 11 bases in between. The CDR3 extends over 14 amino acids. The CDR3 DNA, read in part, is TGTGCCAGCAGCCCAGGGGGGATCACAGATACG. Translating gives CASSPGGITDT. The whole CDR3 is CASSPGGITDTQYF.

About this clone itself: With the read ending 3 residues before the CDR3 end, the germline J gene is used to fill in that end. The chain is built from TRBV5-6 and TRBJ1-5, with 9 bases matching TRBD1. Germline CDR1 reads SGHDT; CDR2 reads YYEEEE. This CDR3 contains 14 residues. With V trimmed by 2 bases and J by 5 bases, 2 bases remained unmatched. CDR3 region: CASSFTGGDQPQHF. The sequenced CDR3 bases are TGTGCCAGCAGCTTTACAGGGGGCGATCAGCCC.